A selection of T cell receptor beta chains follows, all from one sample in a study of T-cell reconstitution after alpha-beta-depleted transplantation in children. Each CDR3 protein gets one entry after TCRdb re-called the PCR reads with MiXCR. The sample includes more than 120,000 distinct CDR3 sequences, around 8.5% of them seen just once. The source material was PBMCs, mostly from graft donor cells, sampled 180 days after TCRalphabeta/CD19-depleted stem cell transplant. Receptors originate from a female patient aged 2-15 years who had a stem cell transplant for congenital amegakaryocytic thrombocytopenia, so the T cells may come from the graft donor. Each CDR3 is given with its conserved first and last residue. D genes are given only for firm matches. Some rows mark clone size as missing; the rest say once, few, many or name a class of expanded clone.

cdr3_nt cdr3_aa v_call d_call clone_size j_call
TGCAGTGCCACGGACAGAAGGCGGACAGATACGCAGTATTTT CSATDRRRTDTQYF TRBV20-1 . many TRBJ2-3
TGCAGTGCTAAAGCACCCTCCGTGGCCCCGACAGATACGCAGTATTTT CSAKAPSVAPTDTQYF TRBV20-1 . . TRBJ2-3
TGCGCCAGCAGCCAACATCCGGGACAGCGAACCTACGAGCAGTACTTC CASSQHPGQRTYEQYF TRBV4-1 TRBD1 few TRBJ2-7
TGCAGTGCTATGACTAGCGGCGGATACGAGCAGTACTTC CSAMTSGGYEQYF TRBV20-1 TRBD2 many TRBJ2-7
TGTGCCAGCAGCAGTTCGCGGGATGGGGGCACAGATACGCAGTATTTT CASSSSRDGGTDTQYF TRBV11-1 . many TRBJ2-3
TGTGCCAGCAGCCGGAGGACTAGCGGCGGCCAAGAGACCCAGTACTTC CASSRRTSGGQETQYF TRBV7-2 TRBD2 many TRBJ2-5
TGTGCCAGCAGTTTAATAGGGGCCTCCTACGAGCAGTACTTC CASSLIGASYEQYF TRBV12-3/TRBV12-4 . few TRBJ2-7
TGCGCCAGCAGCATTGTATGGGGGAAAGTACCTTCACCCCTCCACTTT CASSIVWGKVPSPLHF TRBV4-3 . few TRBJ1-6
TGTGCCAGCAGCCCTGGGGCCAACGTCCTGACTTTC CASSPGANVLTF TRBV12-3/TRBV12-4 . many TRBJ2-6
TGCAGTGCTAGAGAGACTAGCGGGAGTAAGTCCTACGAGCAGTACTTC CSARETSGSKSYEQYF TRBV20-1 TRBD2 . TRBJ2-7
TGTGCCAGCAGCCCGTCGGGACACCTCATTCAGTACTTC CASSPSGHLIQYF TRBV7-3 . many TRBJ2-4
TGTGCCAGCAGCCAAGTCAACAGGGGCCACACCGGGGAGCTGTTTTTT CASSQVNRGHTGELFF TRBV3-1 TRBD1 few TRBJ2-2
TGTGCCAGACAGGGACTAGCAGACTACGAGCAGTACTTC CARQGLADYEQYF TRBV27 TRBD2 many TRBJ2-7
TGTGCCAGCAGTCCATCAGACCCCGAGGCCCAGTACTTC CASSPSDPEAQYF TRBV12-3/TRBV12-4 . many TRBJ2-5
TGTGCCACCAGTGATTTTTACGGCGCAGATACGCAGTATTTT CATSDFYGADTQYF TRBV24-1 . many TRBJ2-3
TGTGCCAGCAGTTTTTCAGCTAGCACAGATACGCAGTATTTT CASSFSASTDTQYF TRBV12-3/TRBV12-4 . few TRBJ2-3
TGTGCCAGCTCACCACCGACGTCGGCCGAGCGCCTCGGGAGGACCCAGTACTTC CASSPPTSAERLGRTQYF TRBV18 . many TRBJ2-5
TGCAGTGCTAGAGTCGGCGGCGGGGGGGCCCTCGAGCAGTACTTC CSARVGGGGALEQYF TRBV20-1 TRBD2 few TRBJ2-7
TGTGCCAGCAAACCCTGGGAGACCTCCTATGGCTACACCTTC CASKPWETSYGYTF TRBV12-3/TRBV12-4 . many TRBJ1-2
TGCAGCGTGGTAAAGGAGTCTCTGAGGGAGCAGTACTTC CSVVKESLREQYF TRBV29-1 . many TRBJ2-7
TGTGCCACTCACGCGGGACGGAAGAACACTGAAGCTTTCTTT CATHAGRKNTEAFF TRBV12-3/TRBV12-4 . many TRBJ1-1
TGCAGTGCTCCAGGGACCTTAGCTAACTATGGCTACACCTTC CSAPGTLANYGYTF TRBV20-1 . many TRBJ1-2
TGTGCCACACAAAAGTCGGGAGACCCAGCTACGCAGTATTTT CATQKSGDPATQYF TRBV7-9 . . TRBJ2-3
TGTGCCATCAAGGGGGATAGCAATCAGCCCCAGCATTTT CAIKGDSNQPQHF TRBV10-3 . many TRBJ1-5
TGCAGTGCTAGTCCTAGCGGGGGCACCGGGGAGCTGTTTTTT CSASPSGGTGELFF TRBV20-1 TRBD2 few TRBJ2-2
TGCAGTGCTAGCGGGGGGAGGGAAGCCAAAAACATTCAGTACTTC CSASGGREAKNIQYF TRBV20-1 TRBD2 many TRBJ2-4
TGCGCCAGCAGCTTATTCACAGATACGCAGTATTTT CASSLFTDTQYF TRBV5-1 . many TRBJ2-3
TGCGCCAGCAGCCGCTACCAGACCTTGGACAGTTTCAATGAGCAGTTCTTC CASSRYQTLDSFNEQFF TRBV5-1 . many TRBJ2-1
TGTGCCAGCAGCTCGTGGACTAGCGGGGGAGATGAGCAGTTCTTC CASSSWTSGGDEQFF TRBV4-2 TRBD2 . TRBJ2-1
TGTGCCAGCAGCGCCCTAGCTAGCGGGGCCAAAAACATTCAGTACTTC CASSALASGAKNIQYF TRBV7-8 TRBD2 . TRBJ2-4
TGCAGTGCTAGAGGGCACACCGGGGAGCTGTTTTTT CSARGHTGELFF TRBV20-1 . many TRBJ2-2
TGTGCCAGCAGCTTAGCGATAGGTTTCGGTTACGAGCAGTACTTC CASSLAIGFGYEQYF TRBV7-2 . many TRBJ2-7